This T cell receptor (beta chain) was sequenced during a study of siplizumab effects on memory and regulatory T cells. With V trimmed by 6 bases and J by 2 bases, 9 bases remained unmatched. Germline CDR1 and CDR2: LGHNA and YSLEER. The CDR3 consists of 15 residues. TCRdb keeps only in-frame clones here, not all; method: immunoSEQ multiplex PCR. The table has 94,000 or so clones, 80% to 95% seen once. In the case of this clone: Its antigen remains unknown.

The study, taken as a whole, reports: Siplizumab led to significantly less abundant alloreactive sequences that could be traced back to unstimulated CD4+ memory cells. The alloreactive clones that mapped to unstimulated subsets made up only a minor fraction.

The clonotype originates from a human donor in good health. The chain employs TRBV4-3 and TRBJ2-5; 7 bases are a match to TRBD1. The sample consisted of CD8+ T cells sorted from blood. This CDR3 reads CASRPTTGAQETQYF. CDR3 nucleotide sequence: TGCGCCAGCAGACCTACTACAGGGGCGCAAGAGACCCAGTACTTC.